This record looks at one T cell receptor beta chain sequence and its context. Its matching antigen is unknown. The data belong to a study of PD-1 blockade in mismatch repair-deficient tumors. Turning to the study itself: Patients had over ten mismatch repair-deficient cancer types and were previously treated and progressing.

All patients were mismatch repair deficient, assessed by either PCR or immunohistochemistry. Sequencing was performed with immunoSEQ multiplex PCR; in TCRdb, only in-frame clones are kept and a portion is missing. The sample holds 60,000 to 75,000 clones; about nine tenths are singletons and the top ten take approximately 13%. Regarding the study as a whole: Tumor-resident clones, often absent from pretreatment blood, expanded after pembrolizumab and then contracted.

Trimming cost V 2 bases and J 4 bases, with 14 bases left between them. The CDR3 runs to 14 residues. From germline, CDR1 is SQVTM and CDR2 ANQGSEA. The chain is built from TRBV29-1 and TRBJ1-2, with a possible D match to TRBD1 (5 bases). The receptor's source is an adult with mismatch repair-deficient cancer. The input for sequencing was peripheral blood, taken 52 weeks after starting pembrolizumab. CDR3 sequence reads: CSVESGRDLYGYTF. CDR3 sequence (DNA): TGCAGCGTTGAATCCGGCAGGGACCTCTATGGCTACACCTTC.